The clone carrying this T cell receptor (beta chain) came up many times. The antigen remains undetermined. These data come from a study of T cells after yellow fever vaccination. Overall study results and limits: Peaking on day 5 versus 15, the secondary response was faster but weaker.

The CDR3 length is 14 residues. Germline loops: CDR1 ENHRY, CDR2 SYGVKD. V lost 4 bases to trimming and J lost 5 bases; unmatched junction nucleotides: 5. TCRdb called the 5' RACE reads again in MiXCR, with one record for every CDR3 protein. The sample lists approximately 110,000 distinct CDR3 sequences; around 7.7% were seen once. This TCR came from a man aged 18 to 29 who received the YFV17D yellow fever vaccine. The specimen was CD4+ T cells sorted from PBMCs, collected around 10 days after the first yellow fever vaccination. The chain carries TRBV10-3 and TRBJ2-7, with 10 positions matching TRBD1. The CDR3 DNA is TGTGCCATCAGTGGACAGGGGGCGGTCGACGAGCAGTACTTC. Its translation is CAISGQGAVDEQYF.